This T cell receptor beta chain was recorded in a study of low-dose radiotherapy and immunotherapy resistance in tumors. In the study overall: The study gave Cohort 2 1 Gy per fraction every two weeks, totaling 13 Gy over 26 weeks.

With 6 bases removed from V and 7 bases from J, the gap between germline ends came to 12 bases. Germline V gene sequence: CDR1 SGHTA, CDR2 FQGNSA. The CDR3 is 13 residues long. This clonotype was seen at least ten times. TRAV- and TRBV-specific primers, spanning alpha and beta chains, primed first-strand cDNA. TCR amplification used about 18 PCR cycles, a constant-region primer and a V-primer adapter. TCRdb itself ran the reads through MiXCR, one entry per CDR3 protein. The top ten hold about 4% of the sample, which has some 100,000 distinct CDR3 sequences, around 20% seen once. The time point denotes: after trial treatment. Treatment reported: LDRT plus nivolumab, ipilimumab, low-dose cyclophosphamide and aspirin (RACIN trial). Donors, who were enrolled in a single-arm phase I dose-escalation trial, received nivolumab, ipilimumab, aspirin, low-dose cyclophosphamide and low-dose radiotherapy. Tumors of eligible patients were advanced, solid and lacking tumor-infiltrating lymphocytes.

This receptor was taken from a male donor with prostate cancer. The sequencing here drew on PBMCs, taken after low-dose radiotherapy plus immunotherapy. This chain joins TRBV7-2 and TRBJ1-4, with a weak D call TRBD1 (5 bases). The CDR3: CASSVGGSEKLFF. CDR3 bases: TGTGCCAGCAGTGTGGGGGGGAGTGAAAAACTGTTTTTT.